Presented here are 9 T cell receptor beta chains from one specimen sequenced in a study of blood T cell repertoires in COVID-19. Clones were sequenced by immunoSEQ multiplex PCR, and TCRdb holds only the in-frame ones, with some missing. The sample has 200,000 to 250,000 clones, approximately 83% seen once; the top ten hold about 9.6%. The sequenced sample was peripheral blood. These receptors were obtained from an elderly man with acute or convalescent COVID-19.

The chain combines TRBV7-9 with TRBJ1-2; D might be TRBD1 (6 bases). CDR1 SEHNR and CDR2 FQNEAQ come from the germline V gene (reference sequence). Trimming removed 5 bases from V and 3 bases from J, with 10 bases in between. The CDR3 length is 13 residues. In nucleotides, the CDR3 is TGTGCCAGCAGCCGGGACAACTACTATGGCTACACCTTC. This gives the protein CASSRDNYYGYTF. The full variable domain, in which reference TRBV7-9 and TRBJ1-2 provide the parts outside the CDR3, is DTGVSQNPRHKITKRGQNVTFRCDPISEHNRLYWYRQTLGQGPEFLTYFQNEAQLEKSRLLSDRFSAERPKGSFSTLEIQRTEQGDSAMYLCASSRDNYYGYTFGSGTRLTVV.

This clone was counted a few times. This sequence joins TRBV27 and TRBJ1-5; 7 nucleotides align to TRBD1. The CDR3 is 15 amino acids. Germline loops: CDR1 MNHEY, CDR2 SMNVEV (reference sequence). After removal of 8 bases from V and 1 base from J, the junction contained 8 bases not matched to a gene. The CDR3 coding sequence is TGTGCCAGCGGTCTACAGGGGTTGAGCAATCAGCCCCAGCATTTT. This translates into CASGLQGLSNQPQHF.

The rearrangement joins TRBV21-1 to TRBJ1-2; the D segment call TRBD1 is taken from the table without a DNA check. TRBV21-1 is assigned pseudogene status. This CDR3 region has 19 residues. For the CDR3, the DNA is TGTGCCAGCAGCGCCCAACCGAGGGACAGGGAGGGTACTAACTATGGCTACACCTTC. This gives the protein CASSAQPRDREGTNYGYTF.

The rearrangement uses TRBV7-9 and TRBJ1-2; D not resolved. V gave up 5 bases and J gave up 4 bases, with 14 bases separating them. The germline V gene encodes CDR1 SEHNR and CDR2 FQNEAQ (reference sequence). The CDR3 has 14 residues. CDR3 bases: TGTGCCAGCAGCCCCGGGGAGGGCCTCTATGGCTACACCTTC. It encodes CASSPGEGLYGYTF.

The genes are TRBV5-5 and TRBJ1-6; D is ambiguous. Trimming pared 0 bases from V and 13 bases from J, leaving 20 bases between. The germline gives CDR1 SGHKS, CDR2 YYEKEE (reference sequence). The CDR3 runs to 16 residues. CDR3 region: CASSLGRGGPSDPLHF. The CDR3 DNA reads TGTGCCAGCAGCTTGGGGCGGGGAGGGCCCTCCGACCCCCTCCACTTT.

As regards this clone: No DNA is shown, since the ends of the CDR3 on it are uncertain; the CDR3 is the one TCRdb lists. V is TRBV6-5 and J is TRBJ2-2; the table assigns TRBD1, which was not confirmed against the DNA. The CDR3 comprises 15 residues, both ends counted. CDR1 is MNHEY, CDR2 SVGAGI, per germline. CDR3 in amino acids: CASGWTGRAPGSCFF.

The gene calls are TRBV7-2 and TRBJ2-7, with D tentatively TRBD1 (6 bases). V lost 5 bases, J lost 6 bases, and 17 bases lay in between. Germline V gene lookup returns CDR1 SGHTA and CDR2 FQGNSA. This CDR3 contains 14 residues. CDR3 sequence reads: CASSAAGASGEQYF. Written as DNA, the CDR3 is TGTGCCAGCAGCGCGGCAGGGGCGAGTGGCGAGCAGTACTTC.

The rearrangement links TRBV12-3 or TRBV12-4 to TRBJ2-3; no clear D. Trimming removed 3 bases from V and 6 bases from J, with 4 bases in between. The CDR3 consists of 11 residues. CDR3 protein: CASSFTDTQYF. CDR3 bases: TGTGCCAGCAGTTTCACTGATACGCAGTATTTT.

This chain uses TRBV2 with TRBJ2-1, with 9 bases matching TRBD1. The CDR3 length is 15 residues. The trim removed 5 bases at V and 6 bases at J, leaving 8 bases unmatched. The germline gives CDR1 SNHLY, CDR2 FYNNEI. CDR3 DNA: TGTGCCAGCAGTCGTGGACAGGGGTTCGGCAATGAGCAGTTCTTC. As protein: CASSRGQGFGNEQFF.